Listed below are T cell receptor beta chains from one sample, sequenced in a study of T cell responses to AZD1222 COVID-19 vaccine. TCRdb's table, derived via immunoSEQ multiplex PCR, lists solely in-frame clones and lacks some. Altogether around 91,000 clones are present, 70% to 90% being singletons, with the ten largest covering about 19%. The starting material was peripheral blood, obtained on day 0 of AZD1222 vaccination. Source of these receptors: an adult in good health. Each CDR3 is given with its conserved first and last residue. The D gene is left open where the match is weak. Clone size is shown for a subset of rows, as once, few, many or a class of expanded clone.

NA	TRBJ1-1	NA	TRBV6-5	TGTGCCAGCAGTTACTCGGGGCATGACACTGAAGCTTTCTTT	CASSYSGHDTEAFF
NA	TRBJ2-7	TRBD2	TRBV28	TGTGCCAGCAGTGAAAGCGGGAGGGGGACCTACGAGCAGTACTTC	CASSESGRGTYEQYF
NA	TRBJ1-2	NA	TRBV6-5	TGTGCCAGCAGTTTCGGACAAATTGACTATGGCTACACCTTC	CASSFGQIDYGYTF
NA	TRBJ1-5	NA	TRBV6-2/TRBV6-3	TGTGCCAGCAGTTATTACGCAACGGCCTTTAGGGGCCAGCCCCAGCATTTT	CASSYYATAFRGQPQHF
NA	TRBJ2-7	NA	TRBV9	TGTGCCAGTCCCCGTGGCGAGCAGTACTTC	CASPRGEQYF
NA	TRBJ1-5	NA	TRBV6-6	TGTGCCAGCAGCGCCCGGACAGATAATCAGCCCCAGCATTTT	CASSARTDNQPQHF
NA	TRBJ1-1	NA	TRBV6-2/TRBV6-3	TGTGCCAGCAGTTACGCGGACACTGAAGCTTTCTTT	CASSYADTEAFF
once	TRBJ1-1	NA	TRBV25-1	TGTGCCAGCAGTGAAAATGAGGGACGGGACCTAACCTACACTGAAGCTTTCTTT	CASSENEGRDLTYTEAFF
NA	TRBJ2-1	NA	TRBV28	TGTGCCATCCTCCCCGGGGGCGGTAGCTCCTACAATGAGCAGTTCTTC	CAILPGGGSSYNEQFF
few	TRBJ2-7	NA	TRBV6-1	TGTGCCAGCAGTGAGGACAGAAACACCTACGAGCAGTACTTC	CASSEDRNTYEQYF
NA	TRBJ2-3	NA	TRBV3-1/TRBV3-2	TGTGCCAGCAGCCAAGTGTCCCAAGCCTATACGCAGTATTTT	CASSQVSQAYTQYF
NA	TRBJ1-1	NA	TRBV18	TGTGCCAGCTCAGTATACCGGGAGGACGGTACTGAAGCTTTCTTT	CASSVYREDGTEAFF
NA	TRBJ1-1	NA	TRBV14	TGTGCCAGCAGCCAAGATCGGGTAGGGTGGACTGAAGCTTTCTTT	CASSQDRVGWTEAFF
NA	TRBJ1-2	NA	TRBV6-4	TGTGCCAGCAGTGAGGCAGAGGGCCGAGGCTACACCTTC	CASSEAEGRGYTF
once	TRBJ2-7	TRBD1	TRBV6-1	TGTGCCAGCAGTGAACCCGACAGGGGAACCTACGAGCAGTACTTC	CASSEPDRGTYEQYF
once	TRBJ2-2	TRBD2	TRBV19	TGTGCCAGCTCCTTAGCGGGAGGGGTCACCGGGGAGCTGTTTTTT	CASSLAGGVTGELFF
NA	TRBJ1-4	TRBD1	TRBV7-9	TGTGCCAGCAGCTTAGGGTCAGGGGGCAACACCAATGAAAAACTGTTTTTT	CASSLGSGGNTNEKLFF
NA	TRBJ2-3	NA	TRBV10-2	TGCGCCAGCAGTGGGCTTTCGGAAGATACGCAGTATTTT	CASSGLSEDTQYF
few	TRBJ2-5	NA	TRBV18	TGTGCCAGCTCACCCAGCGAGCGTAAAGAGACCCAGTACTTC	CASSPSERKETQYF
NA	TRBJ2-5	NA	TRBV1	TGCACCAGCAGCCAGGCGGCGGGGGAGACCCAGTACTTC	CTSSQAAGETQYF
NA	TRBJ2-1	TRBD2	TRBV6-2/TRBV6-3	TGTGCCAGCAGCGAGCGGGACCCTGAGTACAATGAGCAGTTCTTC	CASSERDPEYNEQFF
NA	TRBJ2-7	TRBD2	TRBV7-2	TGTGCCAGCAGCTTAGCCTCCGGGACTAACGAGCAGTACTTC	CASSLASGTNEQYF
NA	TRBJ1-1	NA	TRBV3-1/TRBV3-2	TGTGCCAGCGGGGGCGAGTCGAACACTGAAGCTTTCTTT	CASGGESNTEAFF
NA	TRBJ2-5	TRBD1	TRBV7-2	TGTGCCAGCAGCTTAGGAGGACAGGGGCAGGGGACCCAGTACTTC	CASSLGGQGQGTQYF
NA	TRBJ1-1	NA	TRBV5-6	TGTGCCAGCAGCTTTATGCTAACAGTCGGCACTGAAGCTTTCTTT	CASSFMLTVGTEAFF
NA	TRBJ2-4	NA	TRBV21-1	TGTGCCAGCACCCTTCCCCGCCCCGGCCCTATAGCCAAAAACATTCAGTACTTC	CASTLPRPGPIAKNIQYF
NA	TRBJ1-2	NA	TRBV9	TGTGCCAGCAGCGTAGGGGTAGATCTGGGGGCGCGTCGATATGGCTACACCTTC	CASSVGVDLGARRYGYTF
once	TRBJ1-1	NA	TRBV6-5	TGTGCCAGCAGTCCCCACGGAGGGTCCCGTGTTGAAGCTTTCTTT	CASSPHGGSRVEAFF
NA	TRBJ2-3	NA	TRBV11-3	TGTGCCAGCAGCTTCAGTCAGGGCACAGATACGCAGTATTTT	CASSFSQGTDTQYF
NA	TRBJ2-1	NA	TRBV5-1	TGCGCCAGCAGCTATGGAACAGGTAACAATGAGCAGTTCTTC	CASSYGTGNNEQFF
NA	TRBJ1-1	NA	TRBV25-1	TGTGCCAGCAGTGAAATAAACACTGAAGCTTTCTTT	CASSEINTEAFF
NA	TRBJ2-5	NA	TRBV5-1	TGCGCCAGCAGCTTGGTGGGAGGCCGAGAGACCCAGTACTTC	CASSLVGGRETQYF
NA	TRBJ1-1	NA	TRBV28	TGTGCCAGCAGCCGCGAGTCTTTGAACACTGAAGCTTTCTTT	CASSRESLNTEAFF
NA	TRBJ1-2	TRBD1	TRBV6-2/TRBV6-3	TGTGCCAGCAGTTATTACGGACAGGGCTCTGGCTACACCTTC	CASSYYGQGSGYTF
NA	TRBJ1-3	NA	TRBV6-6	TGTGCCAGCAGCCTACAGGGTGGTAACACCATATATTTT	CASSLQGGNTIYF
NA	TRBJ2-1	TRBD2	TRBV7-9	TGTGCCAGCAGCTTACCCCTAGCGGGAGGGGATTACAATGAGCAGTTCTTC	CASSLPLAGGDYNEQFF
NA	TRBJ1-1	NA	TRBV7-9	TGTGCCAGCAGCTTAGGGCAGGATGAAGCTTTCTTT	CASSLGQDEAFF
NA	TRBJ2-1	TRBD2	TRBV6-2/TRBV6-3	TGTGCCAGCAGTTACCGAAGGAGCGGGAGAATAGATGAGCAGTTCTTC	CASSYRRSGRIDEQFF
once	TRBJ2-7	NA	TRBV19	TGTGCCAGTAGTATAGAAGGGTATGGGTACGAGCAGTACTTC	CASSIEGYGYEQYF
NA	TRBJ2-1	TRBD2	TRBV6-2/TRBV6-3	TGTGCCAGCAGTTACTCCGCTAGCGGGAGCTCCTACAATGAGCAGTTCTTC	CASSYSASGSSYNEQFF
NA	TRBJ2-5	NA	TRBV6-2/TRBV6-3	TGTGCCAGCAGCCTATGGGGGCACTCCGGGGCCCAGTACTTC	CASSLWGHSGAQYF
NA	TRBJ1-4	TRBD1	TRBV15	TGTGCCACCAGCGCCCCGACAGGGAAGGATGAAAAACTGTTTTTT	CATSAPTGKDEKLFF
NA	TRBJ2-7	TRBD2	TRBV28	TGTGCCAGCAGGACTAGCGGGAGGCCCTACGAGCAGTACTTC	CASRTSGRPYEQYF
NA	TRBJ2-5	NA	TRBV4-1	TGCGCCAGCAGCCAAGATACCACGGGGGAGACCCAGTACTTC	CASSQDTTGETQYF
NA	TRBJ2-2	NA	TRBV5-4	TGTGCCAGCAGCTCGACCGGGACTTCGAACACCGGGGAGCTGTTTTTT	CASSSTGTSNTGELFF
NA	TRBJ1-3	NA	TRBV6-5	TGTGCCAGCAGCCCAGGGTTTTCTGGAAACACCATATATTTT	CASSPGFSGNTIYF
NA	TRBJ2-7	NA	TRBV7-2	TGTGCCAGCAGCTCGCCACGGAAACCCTACGAGCAGTACTTC	CASSSPRKPYEQYF
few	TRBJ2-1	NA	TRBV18	TGTGCCAGCTCATCTACAGGGGAGGATGAGCAGTTCTTC	CASSSTGEDEQFF
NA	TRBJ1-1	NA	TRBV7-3	TGTGCCAGCAGCTTAACGTTCGGGGATTCAGCTGAAGCTTTCTTT	CASSLTFGDSAEAFF
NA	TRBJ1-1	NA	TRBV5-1	TGCGCCAGCAGCTTGGCCGGGATAGGAAGCACTGAAGCTTTCTTT	CASSLAGIGSTEAFF
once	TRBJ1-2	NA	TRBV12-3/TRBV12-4	TGTGCCAGCAGTCCGGGCCCTGAATCAGGCTACACCTTC	CASSPGPESGYTF
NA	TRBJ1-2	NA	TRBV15	TGTGCCACCAGCAGACTGTTAGTCAACCATGGCTACACCTTC	CATSRLLVNHGYTF
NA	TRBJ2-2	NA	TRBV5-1	TGCGCCAGCAGCAACAGGGCCCCGGGCACCGGGGAGCTGTTTTTT	CASSNRAPGTGELFF
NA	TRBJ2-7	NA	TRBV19	TGTGCCAGTAGTATAAGTTGGACCCCTTACGAGCAGTACTTC	CASSISWTPYEQYF
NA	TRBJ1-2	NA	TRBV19	TGTGCCAGTAGTACACCGGGACACCTGATTGGTGGCTACACCTTC	CASSTPGHLIGGYTF
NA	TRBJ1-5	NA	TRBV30	TGTGCCTGGAGCCCCAAGTTTTATGATCAGCCCCAGCATTTT	CAWSPKFYDQPQHF
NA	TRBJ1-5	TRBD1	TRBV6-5	TGTGCCAGCAGGACAGGGAGCCATAGCAATCAGCCCCAGCATTTT	CASRTGSHSNQPQHF
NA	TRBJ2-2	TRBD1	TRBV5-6	TGTGCCAGCAGCCGCCACAGGGGCCGGTATAACACCGGGGAGCTGTTTTTT	CASSRHRGRYNTGELFF